Listed below are T cell receptor beta chains from one sample, sequenced in a study of blood T cells in healthy people across ages. TCRdb passed the 5' RACE reads through MiXCR, listing each CDR3 protein once. The repertoire holds around 1,500,000 distinct CDR3 sequences, with 35% to 45% as singletons. Sequencing was carried out using blood. All receptors come from a woman aged 18-29 years in good health. Both conserved end residues are part of each CDR3. The D gene is left open where the match is weak.

D gene,V gene,CDR3 length,CDR3 protein
-,TRBV2,14,CASSPGPENTEAFF
-,TRBV7-2,15,CASSRPLGGTNEQFF
-,TRBV14,14,CASSSDSVGETQYF
-,TRBV6-6,14,CASSYSAGENGYTF
-,TRBV2,14,CAASRGVSYNEQFF
TRBD2,TRBV6-5,15,CASRGTTSGRIEQYF
-,TRBV11-3,15,CASSLSRLDNNEQFF
TRBD1,TRBV28,15,CASSFGDRSTDTQYF
TRBD1,TRBV20-1,15,CSARDLGTERDEQFF
-,TRBV20-1,11,CSHPSDSQQFF
TRBD1,TRBV12-3/TRBV12-4,12,CASSAGTGSVFF
TRBD2,TRBV28,14,CASRRAGGDYEQYF
TRBD2,TRBV4-1,15,CASSQGSGEHYEQYF
-,TRBV2,15,CASSKRAGSNQPQHF
-,TRBV4-2,15,CASSQDQLGSYGYTF
-,TRBV6-6,12,CASSWAQETQYF
-,TRBV14,11,CASSQVTEAFF
-,TRBV25-1,13,CASSEGGGFTQYF
-,TRBV27,14,CAGSPTTTGNEQYF
TRBD1,TRBV15,16,CATSRLGSLQGAGYTF
-,TRBV4-2,15,CASSQVVGARDTQYF
TRBD1,TRBV20-1,12,CSADRGGNIQYF
TRBD2,TRBV5-1,15,CASSPTSGGVDEQFF
-,TRBV4-1,14,CASSLDPPGSEQFF
-,TRBV18,14,CASSPSSRDDEQFF
-,TRBV6-1,13,CTSSEGRPYGYTF
TRBD1,TRBV19,13,CASHPDRDYGYTF
-,TRBV4-1,14,CASSQDQTLYEQYF
-,TRBV9,14,CASSVVGQNTEAFF
-,TRBV7-2,15,CANRRLLARHNEQFF
-,TRBV21-1,14,CASSKSRDNSPLHF
-,TRBV20-1,13,CSARGSGTDTRYF
TRBD2,TRBV12-3/TRBV12-4,11,CASSLGTTQFF
TRBD2,TRBV7-6,18,CASSLGTSGASSYNEQYF
-,TRBV6-6,15,CASSLDGDTLYEQYF
TRBD2,TRBV5-1,17,CASSWGLAGVSYNEQFF
-,TRBV12-3/TRBV12-4,11,CASGPSDTQYF
-,TRBV20-1,12,CSDKSFYTEAFF
TRBD1,TRBV7-2,16,CASSYSPGTGAHGYTF
TRBD1,TRBV7-7,15,CASSVGQGASNEQFF
TRBD2,TRBV7-9,17,CASSSGTSGTSYNEQFF
TRBD1,TRBV4-1,15,CASSQLSRGQDEQYF
TRBD1,TRBV5-1,15,CASSLDGQVVDEQFF
TRBD1,TRBV29-1,14,CSVEDLQGINEQYF
TRBD1,TRBV6-1,15,CASRAGTGGTGELFF
-,TRBV7-9,17,CASSLSQGKGMNTEAFF
-,TRBV7-9,16,CASSFYRELGTDTQYF
-,TRBV12-3/TRBV12-4,13,CASSSSSGQTQYF
-,TRBV5-6,12,CASQRPGYGYTF
-,TRBV29-1,15,CSVGPRREPPDTQYF
TRBD1,TRBV20-1,13,CSASTGPYYGYTF